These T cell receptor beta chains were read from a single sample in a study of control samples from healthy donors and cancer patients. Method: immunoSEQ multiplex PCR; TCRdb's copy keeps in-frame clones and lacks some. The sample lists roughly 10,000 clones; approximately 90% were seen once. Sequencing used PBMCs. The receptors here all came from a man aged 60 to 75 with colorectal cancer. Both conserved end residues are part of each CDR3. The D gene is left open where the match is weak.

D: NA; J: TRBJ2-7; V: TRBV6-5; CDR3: CASRMGGASYEQYF; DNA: TGTGCCAGCAGGATGGGGGGGGCCTCCTACGAGCAGTACTTC
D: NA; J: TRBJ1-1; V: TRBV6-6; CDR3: CASSSSGLEAFF; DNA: TGTGCCAGCAGTTCCTCAGGGTTAGAAGCTTTCTTT
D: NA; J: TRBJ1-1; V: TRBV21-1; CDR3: CASSKGAAEAFF; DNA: TGTGCCAGCAGCAAGGGGGCAGCTGAAGCTTTCTTT
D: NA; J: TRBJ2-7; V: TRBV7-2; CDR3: CASSLGLYSYEQYF; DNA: TGTGCCAGCAGCTTAGGGTTATATTCCTACGAGCAGTACTTC
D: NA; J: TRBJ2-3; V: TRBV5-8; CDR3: CASSLEGVADTQYF; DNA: TGTGCCAGCAGCTTGGAGGGGGTTGCAGATACGCAGTATTTT
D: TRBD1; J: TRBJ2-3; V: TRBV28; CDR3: CASSLQTGADTQYF; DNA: TGTGCCAGCAGTTTACAAACAGGGGCGGATACGCAGTATTTT
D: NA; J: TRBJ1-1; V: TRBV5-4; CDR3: CASSLHGQTEAFF; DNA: TGTGCCAGCAGCCTCCACGGACAGACTGAAGCTTTCTTT
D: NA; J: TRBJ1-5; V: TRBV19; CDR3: CASSIGRDQPQHF; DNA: TGTGCCAGTAGTATAGGTAGGGATCAGCCCCAGCATTTT
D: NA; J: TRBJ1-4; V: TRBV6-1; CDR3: CASSEEDLKPFLEKLFF; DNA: TGTGCCAGCAGTGAAGAGGACCTTAAACCCTTTCTTGAAAAACTGTTTTTT
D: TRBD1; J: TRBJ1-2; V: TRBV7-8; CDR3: CASSLASRTGYGYTF; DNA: TGTGCCAGCAGCTTAGCCTCGAGGACAGGATATGGCTACACCTTC
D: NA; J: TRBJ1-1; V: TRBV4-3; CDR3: CASSQDFRGPTEAFF; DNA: TGCGCCAGCAGCCAAGATTTTAGGGGCCCCACTGAAGCTTTCTTT
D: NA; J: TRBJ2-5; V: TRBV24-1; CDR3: CATSDSGRETQYF; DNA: TGTGCCACCAGTGATTCGGGGAGAGAGACCCAGTACTTC
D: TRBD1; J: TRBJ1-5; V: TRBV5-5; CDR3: CASSSTTYGGGLNQPQHF; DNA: TGTGCCAGCAGCTCGACGACCTACGGAGGGGGCCTTAATCAGCCCCAGCATTTT
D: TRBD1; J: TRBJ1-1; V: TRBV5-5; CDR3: CASSRDRGEEAFF; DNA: TGTGCCAGCAGTCGGGACAGGGGAGAAGAAGCTTTCTTT